This T cell receptor beta chain is drawn from a study of T cells after yellow fever vaccination. Study information: It was SMART-Seq v4 Ultra Low Input that prepared the fractions with low cell numbers.

Overall study results and limits: Boosting was followed by the reappearance of most primary-vaccination clones (96% CD4, under 90% CD8). Researchers cautioned that FACS-sorted repertoires could harbor abundant clonotypes contaminating from the bulk population.

V was clipped by 4 bases and J by 0 bases, with 12 bases between them. The CDR3 is 15 amino acids. Germline loops: CDR1 MNHEY, CDR2 SVGEGT. Synthesis of TCR cDNA relied on 5'RACE template switching, which attached a universal primer site and UMIs. TCRdb redid the calling of the 5' RACE reads with MiXCR, one entry per CDR3 protein. This table holds roughly 320,000 distinct CDR3 sequences, about 10% found once. This clonotype was recorded many times. Its matching antigen is unknown. The chain links TRBV6-2 or TRBV6-3 to TRBJ1-1; no definite D call. The source material was CD4+ T cells sorted from PBMCs, sampled 45 days after the yellow fever booster vaccination. The clonotype comes from a man younger than 30 who received the YFV17D yellow fever vaccine. The CDR3 nucleotides read TGTGCCAGCAGTTCCCCAGCTATAATGAACACTGAAGCTTTCTTT. Translated, it gives CASSSPAIMNTEAFF.